This T cell receptor (beta chain) was recovered during a study of cytomegalovirus exposure and HLA in healthy donors. Study-wide results and limits: Follow-up analysis later connected one missense variant in DCLRE1C with trimming of TCR beta V- and J-genes. Among TCR beta chains, those listed as cytomegalovirus-associated numbered over 150.

Points on this clone: Its antigen remains unidentified.

PCR used 60 Vbeta primers and 13 Jbeta primers. The data were produced by immunoSEQ multiplex PCR, yet TCRdb's version contains in-frame clones alone and is incomplete. The sample records some 130,000 clones, over 75% being singletons. The TCR was taken from a young man in good health. Input material: PBMCs.

CDR3 nucleotides: TGTGCCAGCAGGGGGGGGAGTCAGGGAACCTACGAGCAGTACTTC. This encodes CASRGGSQGTYEQYF. This chain connects TRBV28 to TRBJ2-7, with 7 nucleotides matching TRBD2. CDR1 is MDHEN and CDR2 is SYDVKM in the germline V gene. This CDR3 comprises 15 residues. The trim removed 6 bases at V and 2 bases at J, leaving 10 bases unmatched. Full variable domain (missing parts from reference TRBV28 and TRBJ2-7): DVKVTQSSRYLVKRTGEKVFLECVQDMDHENMFWYRQDPGLGLRLIYFSYDVKMKEKGDIPEGYSVSREKKERFSLILESASTNQTSMYLCASRGGSQGTYEQYFGPGTRLTVT.